This TCR beta chain was sequenced for a study of cytomegalovirus exposure and HLA in healthy donors. At the level of the study: Counted in an early data release were 85 million or so unique TCRs from HLA-typed donors. Assignment to the Caucasian-associated ancestry cluster applied to around 82% of the approximately 400 genotyped donors.

This CDR3 is built from 18 residues. CDR1 and CDR2 from the germline V gene are WSHSY and SAAADI. V shed 3 bases and J 1 base; nucleotides not matched to a gene: 10. The PCR had 60 Vbeta and 13 Jbeta primers. TCRdb's table, derived via immunoSEQ multiplex PCR, lists solely in-frame clones and lacks some. The data show approximately 78,000 clones, less than 85% seen once. The V gene is TRBV10-2, the J gene TRBJ2-3; TRBD2 agrees at 10 bases. The clonotype comes from a woman aged 45-59 years in good health and CMV-seronegative. The sequencing input was PBMCs. The CDR3 sequence is CASSERAGGQLGTDTQYF. CDR3 DNA sequence: TGCGCCAGCAGTGAACGAGCGGGAGGGCAACTTGGCACAGATACGCAGTATTTT.